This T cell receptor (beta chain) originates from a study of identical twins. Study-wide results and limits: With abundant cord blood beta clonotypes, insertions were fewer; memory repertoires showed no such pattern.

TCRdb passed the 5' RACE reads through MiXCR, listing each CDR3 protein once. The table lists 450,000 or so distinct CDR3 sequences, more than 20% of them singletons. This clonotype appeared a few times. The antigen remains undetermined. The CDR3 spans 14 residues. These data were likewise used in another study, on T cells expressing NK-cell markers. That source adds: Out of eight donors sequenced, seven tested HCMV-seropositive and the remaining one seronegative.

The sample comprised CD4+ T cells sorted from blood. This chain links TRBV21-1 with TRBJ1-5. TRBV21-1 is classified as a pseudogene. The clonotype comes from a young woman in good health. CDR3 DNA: TGTGCCAGCACTAGAGTCGGGGGCAATCAGCCCCAGCATTTT. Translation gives CASTRVGGNQPQHF.